This TCR beta chain was captured in a study of breast tumors, draining lymph nodes, adjacent tissues. Germline assignment: CDR1 MNHNY and CDR2 SVGAGI (reference sequence). Trimming removed 0 bases from V and 4 bases from J; junction bases left unmatched: 8. The CDR3 is made up of 16 amino acids. Breast cancer patients provided tissue from their axillary draining lymph nodes. About this clonotype: Its cognate antigen is unknown.

MiXCR was run by TCRdb on the multiplex PCR reads, yielding one entry per CDR3 protein. The sample carries about 110,000 distinct CDR3 sequences, 30% recorded once. Study findings and constraints: Tumors had less TCR diversity than lymph nodes, more than nontumor tissue. Luminal-like breast cancer showed significantly greater tumor-nontumor repertoire similarity than basal-like breast cancer did. The data were judged consistent with most tumor T cells coming from lymph node and expanding in tumor. Tumor T cell lymph node origin was a supported hypothesis, not proven.

This TCR derives from a female donor with breast cancer. Some clones in this sample may be carry-over from other donors' samples. The rearrangement joins TRBV6-6 to TRBJ2-5, with 7 positions matching TRBD1. Sequenced input: axillary lymph node tissue. CDR3 nucleotide sequence: TGTGCCAGCAGTTACTCTACAGGGGTTTCTGGAGAGACCCAGTACTTC. This translates into CASSYSTGVSGETQYF.